What follows are 17 T cell receptor beta chains derived from one specimen sequenced in a study of early T cells in non-severe SARS-CoV-2 infection. MiXCR, applied by TCRdb to the 5' RACE reads, yields one record per CDR3 protein. The profile shows tens of thousands of distinct CDR3 sequences, more than 4.5% of them singletons. The sample taken for sequencing was whole blood. The receptors here all came from an adult who was a healthcare worker with PCR-confirmed SARS-CoV-2 infection or an uninfected control (not recorded which).

This clonotype was counted at least ten times. This chain connects TRBV24-1 to TRBJ2-1; 10 nucleotides match TRBD2. V gave up 4 bases and J gave up 0 bases; unmatched junction bases: 2. The CDR3 contains 16 residues. CDR1 is KGHDR and CDR2 is SFDVKD in the germline V gene. The CDR3 sequence is CATSELAGRSYNEQFF. In nucleotides, the CDR3 is TGTGCCACCAGTGAACTAGCGGGACGCTCCTACAATGAGCAGTTCTTC.

This clonotype was detected many times. The chain employs TRBV6-6 and TRBJ2-5; D tentatively reads TRBD1 or TRBD2 (7 bases each). Per germline, CDR1 MNHNY and CDR2 SVGAGI (reference sequence). Between the trimmed V and J ends, which lost 7 bases and 4 bases, there was a span of 25 bases. The length of the CDR3 is 17 residues. CDR3 protein: CASNRQFRTGEGETQYF. The CDR3 DNA follows: TGTGCCAGCAACCGACAATTCCGCACAGGGGAGGGAGAGACCCAGTACTTC.

This clonotype came up many times. The chain recombines TRBV6-6 with TRBJ1-1; D is unclear. The CDR3 is 12 amino acids. Germline V gene lookup returns CDR1 MNHNY and CDR2 SVGAGI (reference sequence). Between the trimmed V and J ends, which lost 0 bases and 6 bases, there was a span of 5 bases. The DNA of the CDR3 is TGTGCCAGCAGTTACTCGATGGCTGAAGCTTTCTTT. Translated: CASSYSMAEAFF.

This clonotype came up a few times. The chain combines TRBV10-2 with TRBJ2-1; D may be TRBD2 (5 bases). Germline-derived CDR1 and CDR2 are WSHSY and SAAADI. With 6 bases removed from V and 1 base from J, the gap between germline ends came to 13 bases. The length of the CDR3 is 15 residues. The CDR3 sequence is CASSPRAGSYNEQFF. Written as DNA, the CDR3 is TGCGCCAGCAGCCCAAGGGCGGGTTCCTACAATGAGCAGTTCTTC.

This clonotype came up many times. J is TRBJ2-5 and V is TRBV7-2; D perhaps matches TRBD2 (6 bases). The CDR3 has 13 amino acids. CDR1 SGHTA and CDR2 FQGNSA come from the germline V gene. V was clipped by 1 base and J by 6 bases, with 9 bases between them. DNA for the CDR3: TGTGCCAGCAGCTTAGGGAGGGAACAGACCCAGTACTTC. This gives the protein CASSLGREQTQYF.

In this sample, this clonotype turned up many times. The V and J genes are TRBV28 and TRBJ1-1; the D is unclear. V was clipped by 2 bases and J by 1 base, with 5 bases between them. CDR3 size: 13 residues. CDR1 is MDHEN, CDR2 SYDVKM, per germline. The CDR3 is CASSLPGNTEAFF. CDR3 sequence (DNA): TGTGCCAGCAGTTTACCAGGGAACACTGAAGCTTTCTTT. Together with reference TRBV28 and TRBJ1-1, the CDR3 gives the full variable domain: DVKVTQSSRYLVKRTGEKVFLECVQDMDHENMFWYRQDPGLGLRLIYFSYDVKMKEKGDIPEGYSVSREKKERFSLILESASTNQTSMYLCASSLPGNTEAFFGQGTRLTVV.

In this sample, this clonotype turned up a few times. This chain uses TRBV14 with TRBJ1-2; perhaps TRBD1 as D (5 bases). The germline V gene encodes CDR1 SGHDN and CDR2 FVKESK. CDR3 length equals 13 residues. With 3 bases removed from V and 6 bases from J, the gap between germline ends came to 11 bases. The CDR3 DNA reads TGTGCCAGCAGCCACACACGGGGGAATGGCTACACCTTC. This translates into CASSHTRGNGYTF.

This clonotype was found many times. This sequence joins TRBV10-3 and TRBJ2-1; D remains unclear. CDR3 length: 11 amino acids. V lost 6 bases and J lost 6, with 6 bases in between. Germline V gene sequence: CDR1 ENHRY, CDR2 SYGVKD. CDR3 loop: CAISVGNEQFF. The CDR3 bases are TGTGCCATCAGCGTCGGCAATGAGCAGTTCTTC.

Note on this clonotype: Being one base from a much bigger clone, this may be a read error. The rearrangement links TRBV7-2 to TRBJ1-2, with 9 bases that match TRBD1. Germline CDR1 reads SGHTA; CDR2 reads FQGNSA. This CDR3 is 14 amino acids long. The CDR3 reads CATSLGQGNYGYTF. In nucleotides, the CDR3 is TGTGCCACCAGCTTAGGACAGGGGAACTATGGCTACACCTTC.

The chain uses TRBV7-6 and TRBJ2-2; 8 bases line up with TRBD1. Germline CDR1 SGHVS, CDR2 FNYEAQ. The CDR3 extends over 16 amino acids. V shed 3 bases and J 2 bases; nucleotides not matched to a gene: 5. The CDR3, as DNA: TGTGCCAGCAGCTTGGGCCAGGGGGCCAACACCGGGGAGCTGTTTTTT. Encoded protein: CASSLGQGANTGELFF.

This clonotype was counted at least ten times. The chain employs TRBV5-1 and TRBJ2-7; D is possibly TRBD1 (5 bases). The germline CDR1 and CDR2 sequences are SGHRS and YFSETQ. V dropped 2 bases and J dropped 5 bases, with 17 bases sitting between them. The CDR3 runs to 15 residues. The chain's CDR3 is CASSFSAGSLNEQYF. The CDR3 DNA follows: TGCGCCAGCAGCTTCAGCGCAGGGTCCCTCAACGAGCAGTACTTC.

This clonotype has at least ten counts. The chain joins TRBV7-8 to TRBJ2-3; D possibly matches TRBD1 or TRBD2 (6 bases each). The CDR3 extends over 17 amino acids. Trimming shortened V by 5 bases and J by 1 base, and 19 bases separated the two germline ends. The V gene's germline CDR1 is SGHVS and CDR2 FQNEAQ. The CDR3 coding sequence is TGTGCCAGCAGCGAAAGGGACGGGGGCAGTCGCACAGATACGCAGTATTTT. It is translated as CASSERDGGSRTDTQYF. Using reference TRBV7-8 and TRBJ2-3 for the parts outside the CDR3, the full variable domain is GAGVSQSPRYKVAKRGQDVALRCDPISGHVSLFWYQQALGQGPEFLTYFQNEAQLDKSGLPSDRFFAERPEGSVSTLKIQRTQQEDSAVYLCASSERDGGSRTDTQYFGPGTRLTVL.

This clonotype appeared many times. This chain joins TRBV11-3 and TRBJ2-7; D may be TRBD1 or TRBD2 (6 bases each). Looked up from germline, CDR1 is SGHNT and CDR2 is YENEEA. The V gene lost 2 bases and the J gene lost 3 bases, with 17 bases spanning the gap. This CDR3 is built from 16 residues. The CDR3: CASSLLGQGDFYEQYF. As DNA, the CDR3 is TGTGCCAGCAGCTTATTGGGACAAGGGGACTTCTACGAGCAGTACTTC.

The sample holds a few counts of this clonotype. The chain joins TRBV10-3 to TRBJ2-3; D uncertain. Per the germline V gene, CDR1 is ENHRY and CDR2 is SYGVKD. There are 14 residues in the CDR3. Trimming pared 3 bases from V and 4 bases from J, leaving 11 bases between. DNA for the CDR3: TGTGCCATCAGTGATGATAGACGCTCAGATACGCAGTATTTT. Its protein is CAISDDRRSDTQYF.

This clonotype was counted between two and nine times. The chain combines TRBV6-1 with TRBJ2-1; D uncertain. The ends were cut back, 5 bases at V and 0 bases at J, with 8 bases in the middle. CDR3 size: 14 residues. Germline lookup yields CDR1 MNHNS and CDR2 SASEGT. The CDR3 sequence: CASSLDSSYNEQFF. For the CDR3, the DNA is TGTGCCAGCAGTTTAGATAGCTCCTACAATGAGCAGTTCTTC.

The J gene is TRBJ2-2, the V gene TRBV6-2 or TRBV6-3; 13 nucleotides match TRBD2. Trimming removed 6 bases from V and 6 bases from J; junction bases left unmatched: 10. Germline-derived CDR1 and CDR2 are MNHEY and SVGEGT. CDR3 size: 17 residues. Here the CDR3 DNA reads TGTGCCAGCAGCCTAGGAGGACTAGCGGGAGAAGCCGGGGAGCTGTTTTTT. The encoded protein is CASSLGGLAGEAGELFF.

At least ten counts were recorded for this clonotype. The chain couples TRBV7-2 to TRBJ2-3; 13 bases map to TRBD2. The V segment lost 5 bases and the J segment 2 bases; nucleotides outside the gene matches: 10. This CDR3 has 18 residues. The germline V gene has CDR1 SGHTA and CDR2 FQGNSA. CDR3 loop: CASSPGLAGESHTDTQYF. Here the CDR3 DNA reads TGTGCCAGCAGCCCCGGACTAGCGGGAGAGTCACACACAGATACGCAGTATTTT.